These 13 T cell receptor beta chains originate from one sample sequenced in a study of T cell changes during pregnancy in multiple sclerosis. Profiling relied on immunoSEQ multiplex PCR, and the TCRdb table lists in-frame clones only, not all of them. The sample carries about 92,000 clones, 92% recorded once. The sequenced sample was peripheral blood, obtained in the first trimester of pregnancy. Every receptor here comes from a female donor with multiple sclerosis, enrolled in a pregnancy study.

The rearrangement links TRBV4-2 to TRBJ1-2; 7 nucleotides agree with TRBD1. V shed 0 bases, J shed 5 bases, and the junction held 6 bases outside the gene matches. CDR1 is LGHNA and CDR2 is YNFKEQ in the germline V gene. The CDR3 is 15 residues long. The CDR3 coding sequence is TGTGCCAGCAGCCAAGATACCGACAGGGAGTATGGCTACACCTTC. Protein sequence: CASSQDTDREYGYTF.

The chain carries TRBV5-1 and TRBJ2-6, with D possibly TRBD1 on 6 matching bases. V lost 4 bases and J lost 0, with 11 bases in between. This CDR3 has 16 amino acids. CDR1 is SGHRS and CDR2 is YFSETQ in the germline V gene. CDR3: CASSPGQLSGANVLTF. As DNA, the CDR3 is TGCGCCAGCAGCCCAGGACAGCTCTCTGGGGCCAACGTCCTGACTTTC.

The rearrangement links TRBV14 to TRBJ2-3, with D possibly TRBD2 on 6 matching bases. Germline V CDR1 and CDR2: SGHDN, FVKESK. The CDR3 runs to 14 residues. V lost 4 bases to trimming and J lost 8 bases, with 16 bases between them. The DNA of the CDR3 is TGTGCCAGCAGCCCGACTAGGGCTGGGGGTACGCAGTATTTT. This translates into CASSPTRAGGTQYF.

This chain connects TRBV29-1 to TRBJ2-7; 8 nucleotides agree with TRBD1. Germline values: CDR1 SQVTM, CDR2 ANQGSEA. The CDR3 covers 13 residues. V lost 6 bases and J lost 3; bases outside the gene matches: 7. CDR3 residues: CSVMRTGNYEQYF. CDR3 DNA sequence: TGCAGCGTAATGAGGACAGGGAACTACGAGCAGTACTTC.

The CDR3 DNA follows: TGTGCCAGCAGCGTAAGCGGGCGGCAACAGGATGAGCAGTTCTTC. Its protein is CASSVSGRQQDEQFF. The chain joins TRBV9 to TRBJ2-1, with D perhaps matching TRBD2 (6 bases). The germline gives CDR1 SGDLS, CDR2 YYNGEE. The CDR3 sequence is 15 residues long. V was cut by 1 base and J by 8 bases, with 16 bases left in between.

The CDR3 DNA sequence: TGTGCCAGCACCAGAGGACAGGGCGGTCAGCCCCAGCATTTT. This encodes CASTRGQGGQPQHF. V and J are TRBV6-6 and TRBJ1-5, with 8 bases that match TRBD1. Germline CDR1 is MNHNY and CDR2 is SVGAGI (reference sequence). CDR3 length: 14 residues. V was clipped by 7 bases and J by 6 bases; unmatched bases: 8.

This clone was detected once. The rearrangement joins TRBV5-1 to TRBJ2-5, with D tentatively TRBD1 (5 bases). The germline CDR1 and CDR2 sequences are SGHRS and YFSETQ. With 0 bases removed from V and 4 bases from J, the gap between germline ends came to 13 bases. This CDR3 has 15 amino acids. The CDR3 protein is CASSLEGRAPETQYF. CDR3 nucleotides: TGCGCCAGCAGCTTGGAGGGCAGGGCCCCAGAGACCCAGTACTTC.

The CDR3 DNA reads TGTGCCAGCAGCTGGAGTAGGAACACCGGGGAGCTGTTTTTT. Its protein is CASSWSRNTGELFF. V usage is TRBV6-1 and J usage is TRBJ2-2; D ambiguous. Trimming left V 6 bases short and J 1 base short, with 9 bases between. The CDR3 length is 14 residues. Germline assignment: CDR1 MNHNS and CDR2 SASEGT.

V is TRBV27 and J is TRBJ2-6; 9 positions agree with TRBD1. This CDR3 contains 19 residues. Germline V gene data show CDR1 as MNHEY and CDR2 as SMNVEV (reference sequence). After removal of 2 bases from V and 1 base from J, the junction contained 9 bases not matched to a gene. CDR3 sequence: CASSLNLGQGSSGANVLTF. DNA of the CDR3: TGTGCCAGCAGTTTAAATCTTGGACAGGGGTCGTCTGGGGCCAACGTCCTGACTTTC. Based on the CDR3 plus reference TRBV27 and TRBJ2-6, the full variable domain is EAQVTQNPRYLITVTGKKLTVTCSQNMNHEYMSWYRQDPGLGLRQIYYSMNVEVTDKGDVPEGYKVSRKEKRNFPLILESPSPNQTSLYFCASSLNLGQGSSGANVLTFGAGSRLTVL.

This chain links TRBV7-9 with TRBJ2-1; 16 nucleotides match TRBD2. The germline gives CDR1 SEHNR, CDR2 FQNEAQ (reference sequence). This CDR3 region has 18 residues. Germline trimming cut 6 bases from V and 7 bases from J; bases unmatched to any gene: 12. The CDR3 DNA reads TGTGCCAGCAGACAAGCACCGGGACTAGCGGGAGGGCAGAATGAGCAGTTCTTC. This translates into CASRQAPGLAGGQNEQFF.

DNA for the CDR3: TGCAGCGCCACCGGACAGGGGGCTGGTGGGGCCAACGTCCTGACTTTC. It encodes CSATGQGAGGANVLTF. The V gene is TRBV29-1, the J gene TRBJ2-6; 11 bases line up with TRBD1. V was pared by 7 bases and J by 3 bases, with 8 bases of the junction left unmatched. The CDR3 is 16 residues long. Per the germline V gene, CDR1 is SQVTM and CDR2 is ANQGSEA. Filled out from reference TRBV29-1 and TRBJ2-6, the complete variable domain reads SAVISQKPSRDICQRGTSLTIQCQVDSQVTMMFWYRQQPGQSLTLIATANQGSEATYESGFVIDKFPISRPNLTFSTLTVSNMSPEDSSIYLCSATGQGAGGANVLTFGAGSRLTVL.

The V call is TRBV7-3, the J call TRBJ2-1; 14 bases agree with TRBD2. Trimming removed 5 bases from V and 9 bases from J; junction bases left unmatched: 9. CDR1 and CDR2 from the germline V gene are SGHTA and FQGTGA. This CDR3 contains 16 residues. This CDR3 reads CASSPQGLAGAGEQFF. The CDR3 nucleotides are TGTGCCAGCAGCCCACAGGGACTAGCGGGAGCGGGTGAGCAGTTCTTC.

The chain recombines TRBV5-6 with TRBJ1-5, with 8 bases matching TRBD1. The CDR3 totals 16 residues. With 0 bases clipped from V and 2 bases from J, the junction kept 4 bases outside the gene matches. The germline V gene has CDR1 SGHDT and CDR2 YYEEEE. CDR3 in amino acids: CASSLGAGGRNQPQHF. The CDR3 DNA is TGTGCCAGCAGCTTGGGGGCAGGGGGCCGCAATCAGCCCCAGCATTTT. Full variable domain (missing parts from reference TRBV5-6 and TRBJ1-5): DAGVTQSPTHLIKTRGQQVTLRCSPKSGHDTVSWYQQALGQGPQFIFQYYEEEERQRGNFPDRFSGHQFPNYSSELNVNALLLGDSALYLCASSLGAGGRNQPQHFGDGTRLSIL.